This TCR beta chain was obtained from a study of vaccination and CD4 T cells after COVID-19. Looking at the study overall: Comprising six males and four females, the convalescent participants counted two Hispanic individuals among them. Across the group, participants received two doses of either BNT162b2 or mRNA-1273 vaccine. Post-COVID draws came a median about 91 days after diagnosis (range 35 to 161).

Notes on this clonotype: Antigen specificity is unknown.

Using its own MiXCR run on the PCR reads, TCRdb lists one record per CDR3 protein. In the table there are roughly 16,000 distinct CDR3 sequences, roughly three fifths of which are singletons. General study findings and limits: Convalescent patients' median share of reactive clones seen only post-vaccination was about 86%.

The CDR3 consists of 14 residues. V lost 1 base, J lost 3 bases, and 9 bases lay in between. Per the germline V gene, CDR1 is MGHRA and CDR2 is YSYEKL. The clonotype comes from a human donor who had recovered from COVID-19. The sample in question was CD4+ T cells from blood, obtained after SARS-CoV-2 vaccination. The V call is TRBV4-1, the J call TRBJ1-1, with a possible D match to TRBD1 (5 bases). CDR3 nucleotides: TGCGCCAGCAGCCAAGCCCCGGGGGACACTGAAGCTTTCTTT. The encoded protein is CASSQAPGDTEAFF.